This TCR beta chain was profiled in a study of OX40 agonist ivuxolimab in advanced cancers. About the study: Intravenous ivuxolimab was administered to patients every 2 weeks at 0.01 to 10 mg/kg. Every patient in dose escalation had hepatocellular carcinoma, melanoma, renal cell or head and neck cancer.

CDR3 length equals 16 residues. The trim removed 6 bases at V and 5 bases at J, leaving 10 bases unmatched. CDR1 and CDR2 from the germline V gene are MDHEN and SYDVKM. Blood sampling was done at baseline, cycle 4 day 1, and cycle 7 day 1. Study-level points and caveats: Averaged across samples, CD8+ T cells carried more expanded clones than CD4+ did.

Method: immunoSEQ multiplex PCR; TCRdb's copy keeps in-frame clones and lacks some. The sample holds 60,000 to 95,000 clones, more than 90% seen once. About this clone itself: The antigen remains undetermined.

The rearrangement links TRBV28 to TRBJ2-5, with 12 bases fitting TRBD2. The starting material was CD4+ or CD8+ T cells sorted from blood, obtained in a trial of the OX40 agonist ivuxolimab. The clonotype was recovered from an adult with an advanced solid tumor such as melanoma, head and neck, liver or kidney cancer. CDR3 DNA: TGTGCCAGCAGCCTTACTAGCGGGGGGAACGTGGAGACCCAGTACTTC. It is translated as CASSLTSGGNVETQYF.